Below, 25 T cell receptor beta chains from the same sample are listed, as sequenced in a study of OX40 agonist ivuxolimab in advanced cancers. The assay was immunoSEQ multiplex PCR, and TCRdb's table has in-frame clones only and misses some. Of 90,000 or so clones listed, 91% were seen once; the top ten hold 2.6%. Specimen: CD4+ or CD8+ T cells sorted from blood, collected in a trial of the OX40 agonist ivuxolimab. The receptors were gathered from an adult with an advanced solid tumor such as melanoma, head and neck, liver or kidney cancer.

CDR3 nucleotide sequence: TGCGCCAGCAGCCAACTGGCGGCCACTTTCTCTGGAAACACCATATATTTT. Amino acids: CASSQLAATFSGNTIYF. This chain uses TRBV4-1 with TRBJ1-3; D remains unclear. CDR3 length: 17 amino acids. V lost 2 bases and J lost 0, with 14 bases in between. Germline values: CDR1 MGHRA, CDR2 YSYEKL.

Concerning this clone itself: The same CDR3 also results from other DNA sequences found in this sample. The chain has TRBV18 and TRBJ2-3; D not certain. V was pared by 0 bases and J by 0 bases, with 1 base between. The CDR3 covers 13 residues. CDR1 and CDR2 (germline): KGHSH, LQKENI. CDR3 sequence: CASSPPSTDTQYF. DNA of the CDR3: TGTGCCAGCTCACCACCCAGCACAGATACGCAGTATTTT.

The rearrangement links TRBV23-1 to TRBJ2-7, with D perhaps TRBD1 (5 bases). TRBV23-1 is classed as an ORF, of uncertain function. The CDR3 spans 13 residues. V shed 0 bases and J shed 4 bases, with 7 bases lying between them. The CDR3 protein is CASSQSNRYEQYF. The CDR3 nucleotides read TGCGCCAGCAGTCAATCGAACAGGTACGAGCAGTACTTC.

The chain combines TRBV5-4 with TRBJ2-6; D unclear. Per the germline V gene, CDR1 is SGHNT and CDR2 is YYREEE (reference sequence). V lost 0 bases to trimming and J lost 4 bases, with 8 bases between them. The CDR3 spans 15 residues. CDR3 DNA sequence: TGTGCCAGCAGCTTGGTCGCTGCCGGGGCCAACGTCCTGACTTTC. Translation: CASSLVAAGANVLTF.

The genes are TRBV9 and TRBJ2-1; D is uncertain. The CDR3 length is 17 residues. The ends were cut back, 3 bases at V and 0 bases at J, with 16 bases in the middle. Germline CDR1 reads SGDLS; CDR2 reads YYNGEE. In DNA form, the CDR3 reads TGTGCCAGCAGCGGCGAGGCCCAGGCGAGCTCCTACAATGAGCAGTTCTTC. Amino acid sequence: CASSGEAQASSYNEQFF.

The chain recombines TRBV10-3 with TRBJ2-1; 13 bases align to TRBD2. This CDR3 is built from 15 residues. From germline, CDR1 is ENHRY and CDR2 SYGVKD. Trimming removed 6 bases from V and 8 bases from J; junction bases left unmatched: 7. The CDR3 nucleotides read TGTGCCATCAGACCACTAGCGGGAGGGCCCGATGAGCAGTTCTTC. It encodes CAIRPLAGGPDEQFF.

The CDR3 region is CASSGSGGTYNEQFF. The CDR3 DNA sequence: TGCGCCAGCTCAGGATCGGGCGGGACTTACAATGAGCAGTTCTTC. V is TRBV5-1 and J is TRBJ2-1; D possibly corresponds to TRBD2 (6 bases). V was trimmed by 7 bases and J by 4 bases, leaving 18 bases between them. The germline V gene encodes CDR1 SGHRS and CDR2 YFSETQ. CDR3 length equals 15 residues.

This chain connects TRBV5-4 to TRBJ2-3; a weak D match, TRBD2 (5 bases). This CDR3 comprises 15 residues. CDR1 and CDR2 (germline): SGHNT, YYREEE (reference sequence). Between the trimmed V and J ends, which lost 0 bases and 3 bases, there was a span of 11 bases. CDR3: CASSLVGEGTDTQYF. CDR3 coding DNA: TGTGCCAGCAGCTTGGTTGGAGAGGGTACAGATACGCAGTATTTT.

The gene calls are TRBV11-2 and TRBJ2-3; 7 nucleotides line up with TRBD2. The CDR3 consists of 14 residues. CDR1 and CDR2 (germline): SGHAT, FQNNGV. The V and J ends lost 2 bases and 4 bases, in that order; junction bases with no gene match: 3. CDR3 sequence reads: CASSLLREPDTQYF. The CDR3 DNA reads as TGTGCCAGCAGCTTATTGCGGGAGCCAGATACGCAGTATTTT.

The genes are TRBV9 and TRBJ2-1; 7 nucleotides agree with TRBD2. The CDR3 length is 14 residues. V gave up 1 base and J gave up 7 bases; unmatched junction bases: 5. Germline-derived CDR1 and CDR2 are SGDLS and YYNGEE. The CDR3 protein is CASSVQPAGNEQFF. The CDR3 DNA reads as TGTGCCAGCAGCGTACAACCAGCGGGGAATGAGCAGTTCTTC.

The V and J genes are TRBV9 and TRBJ2-3, with unresolved D. The germline V and J ends were trimmed by 4 bases and 2 bases, with 14 bases remaining between them. Germline V gene sequence: CDR1 SGDLS, CDR2 YYNGEE. The CDR3 covers 15 residues. This chain's CDR3 is CASSPRPQITDTQYF. CDR3 bases: TGTGCCAGCAGCCCGCGGCCACAGATCACAGATACGCAGTATTTT.

This chain links TRBV5-1 with TRBJ2-7, with 9 bases aligning to TRBD1. Trimming removed 2 bases from V and 3 bases from J; junction bases left unmatched: 3. The CDR3 has 14 amino acids. CDR1 and CDR2 from the germline V gene are SGHRS and YFSETQ. In DNA form, the CDR3 reads TGCGCCAGCAGCTTAGGGACAGGGAACTACGAGCAGTACTTC. Translated: CASSLGTGNYEQYF.

CDR3 amino acids: CSAIRHSGSTDTQYF. The CDR3 nucleotides are TGCAGCGCAATCCGACATAGCGGAAGCACAGATACGCAGTATTTT. This rearrangement joins TRBV29-1 to TRBJ2-3, with D possibly matching TRBD2 (6 bases). Germline lookup yields CDR1 SQVTM and CDR2 ANQGSEA. The CDR3 runs 15 residues. Trimming pared 7 bases from V and 0 bases from J, leaving 17 bases between.

The CDR3 spells CASSQGSSGQPQHF. The DNA of the CDR3 is TGTGCCAGCAGCCAAGGATCGAGCGGTCAGCCCCAGCATTTT. The rearrangement links TRBV14 to TRBJ1-5; D gene ambiguous. This CDR3 comprises 14 residues. With 1 base removed from V and 6 bases from J, the gap between germline ends came to 10 bases. Germline CDR1 and CDR2: SGHDN and FVKESK.

This rearrangement joins TRBV7-9 to TRBJ2-3; D may be TRBD2 (5 bases). CDR1 SEHNR and CDR2 FQNEAQ come from the germline V gene (reference sequence). The length of the CDR3 is 16 residues. V lost 4 bases and J 2 bases, leaving 16 bases between the germline ends. CDR3 nucleotide sequence: TGTGCCAGCAGCTCCGGGCCCAGCGGACTCACAGATACGCAGTATTTT. This sequence encodes CASSSGPSGLTDTQYF.

The rearrangement joins TRBV28 to TRBJ2-2, with D perhaps TRBD1 or TRBD2 (5 bases each). This CDR3 comprises 13 residues. Trimming took off 11 bases at V and 0 bases at J, with 10 bases between the two ends. Germline V gene lookup returns CDR1 MDHEN and CDR2 SYDVKM. DNA for the CDR3: TGTGCCCTGGGACCGCCGAACACCGGGGAGCTGTTTTTT. It translates to CALGPPNTGELFF.

This clone was seen only once. The rearrangement uses TRBV6-4 and TRBJ2-5; D perhaps matches TRBD2 (5 bases). Germline V gene data show CDR1 as MRHNA and CDR2 as SNTAGT. CDR3 length: 15 residues. V was shortened by 2 bases and J by 1 base, with 11 bases between the two germline ends. The CDR3 spells CASSDPGLLQETQYF. DNA of the CDR3: TGTGCCAGCAGTGACCCCGGACTCCTCCAAGAGACCCAGTACTTC.

The chain recombines TRBV7-2 with TRBJ2-2, with 7 positions matching TRBD2. The CDR3 has 17 amino acids. With 0 bases clipped from V and 2 bases from J, the junction kept 6 bases outside the gene matches. Germline V CDR1 and CDR2: SGHTA, FQGNSA. The CDR3 nucleotides read TGTGCCAGCAGCTTAGCGGGGCTAGCGGTCAACACCGGGGAGCTGTTTTTT. It specifies CASSLAGLAVNTGELFF.

The chain combines TRBV6-1 with TRBJ1-2, with a tentative D call TRBD1 (6 bases). The CDR3 has 14 amino acids. V was pared by 4 bases and J by 6 bases, with 15 bases between. Germline V gene sequence: CDR1 MNHNS, CDR2 SASEGT. The CDR3: CASSASRGQHGYTF. The CDR3 DNA reads TGTGCCAGCAGTGCTTCCCGAGGACAGCATGGCTACACCTTC.

The chain couples TRBV7-9 to TRBJ2-3, with 12 bases lining up with TRBD2. The CDR3 runs 19 residues. The ends lost 6 bases at V and 4 bases at J; junction bases unmatched: 17. Germline-derived CDR1 and CDR2 are SEHNR and FQNEAQ (reference sequence). CDR3 amino acids: CASRRNLTSGRTPADTQYF. For the CDR3, the DNA is TGTGCCAGCAGACGTAACCTGACTAGCGGGAGAACCCCAGCAGATACGCAGTATTTT.

The chain links TRBV9 to TRBJ1-2, with D possibly being TRBD1 (6 bases). The CDR3 has 15 amino acids. Germline CDR1 is SGDLS and CDR2 is YYNGEE. Trimming cost V 4 bases and J 1 base, with 14 bases left between them. CDR3 protein: CASSPQIGGNYGYTF. CDR3 coding DNA: TGTGCCAGCAGCCCCCAAATAGGGGGTAACTATGGCTACACCTTC.

The V gene is TRBV9, the J gene TRBJ1-3; possible D gene TRBD1, 6 bases. Trimming took 4 bases from V and 6 from J, leaving 17 bases between them. The CDR3 is 15 residues long. The germline V gene encodes CDR1 SGDLS and CDR2 YYNGEE. CDR3 loop: CASSPQGTGVNTIYF. The CDR3 DNA reads as TGTGCCAGCAGCCCTCAGGGGACGGGAGTAAACACCATATATTTT. Combining the CDR3 with reference TRBV9 and TRBJ1-3 gives the whole variable domain DSGVTQTPKHLITATGQRVTLRCSPRSGDLSVYWYQQSLDQGLQFLIQYYNGEERAKGNILERFSAQQFPDLHSELNLSSLELGDSALYFCASSPQGTGVNTIYFGEGSWLTVV.

The chain couples TRBV27 to TRBJ2-1, with 7 bases matching TRBD2. The germline V gene has CDR1 MNHEY and CDR2 SMNVEV (reference sequence). The V gene end was trimmed by 0 bases and the J gene end by 2 bases; junction bases not matched to a gene: 1. This CDR3 has 15 residues. The CDR3 sequence: CASSLSGGTYNEQFF. CDR3 bases: TGTGCCAGCAGTTTATCCGGGGGGACCTACAATGAGCAGTTCTTC.

This chain joins TRBV28 and TRBJ1-2; 8 bases fit TRBD1. Trimming took 9 bases from V and 4 from J; bases not matched to a gene: 19. Germline values: CDR1 MDHEN, CDR2 SYDVKM. This CDR3 comprises 17 residues. Here the CDR3 reads CASKEGGQAIWGYGYTF. CDR3 in DNA: TGTGCCAGTAAGGAGGGGGGACAGGCCATTTGGGGCTATGGCTACACCTTC.

This clone was seen only once. V and J are TRBV7-2 and TRBJ2-2; unclear D gene. The germline CDR1 and CDR2 sequences are SGHTA and FQGNSA. Between the trimmed V and J ends, which lost 6 bases and 6 bases, there was a span of 17 bases. The CDR3 consists of 15 residues. The chain's CDR3 is CASSYFPLIAGELFF. CDR3 DNA: TGTGCCAGCAGTTACTTTCCCCTAATCGCCGGGGAGCTGTTTTTT.